This T cell receptor beta chain was captured in a study of blood T cell repertoires in COVID-19. The overall study: Samples representing acute and convalescent COVID-19 were sourced from the United States, Italy and Spain. Sources were T cells, B-cell-depleted T cells, or PBMCs; the material itself was cDNA or gDNA.

Original methodology: Amplifying reference gene primers gave estimates of nucleated cell counts. This table comes from immunoSEQ multiplex PCR, and its TCRdb copy is limited to in-frame clones, with some not included. The DNA gave D and trimming, while V, J and clone size come from that table. The data show about 200,000 clones, 70% to 90% seen once. V lost 1 base and J lost 1, with 14 bases in between. CDR3 length equals 16 residues. The germline V gene has CDR1 SGHKS and CDR2 YYEKEE (reference sequence). V usage is TRBV5-5 and J usage is TRBJ1-1, with a possible D match to TRBD1 (6 bases). The sequence was collected from a man aged 55 to 70 with active or convalescent COVID-19. Input material: peripheral blood. CDR3 coding DNA: TGTGCCAGCAGCTTGTTATGGCGACAGGAGAACACTGAAGCTTTCTTT. Its protein is CASSLLWRQENTEAFF.